Listed below are T cell receptor beta chains from one sample, sequenced in a study of blood T cell repertoires in COVID-19. Measured with immunoSEQ multiplex PCR; TCRdb has only the in-frame clones, and not every one. The data hold 250,000 to 350,000 clones, with over 85% observed a single time. The source material was PBMCs or T cells enriched from blood (not recorded which). The source is a woman aged 45-65 years who had been exposed to COVID-19. CDR3s include the opening cysteine and the closing phenylalanine or tryptophan. A D gene is named only where the DNA matches it firmly. Not every row has a clone size; where given, it reads once, few, many or a size class.

D gene	V gene	J gene	clone size	CDR3 DNA	CDR3 protein
.	TRBV5-1	TRBJ1-6	.	TGCGCCAGCAGCCGGTTCTGGGAGAATTCACCCCTCCACTTT	CASSRFWENSPLHF
.	TRBV13	TRBJ1-3	.	TGTGCCAGCAGCTTAGGCCAGGTGGGAGCGTCCTCTGGAAACACCATATATTTT	CASSLGQVGASSGNTIYF
.	TRBV28	TRBJ1-1	.	TGTGCCAGCAGACAGGGAGGGACTGAAGCTTTCTTT	CASRQGGTEAFF
TRBD2	TRBV3-1/TRBV3-2	TRBJ2-5	.	TGTGCCAGCAGCCGACTAGCGGGGAAAGAGACCCAGTACTTC	CASSRLAGKETQYF
TRBD2	TRBV5-1	TRBJ2-3	.	TGCGCCAGCAGTAGAGCGGGGGGCACAGATACGCAGTATTTT	CASSRAGGTDTQYF
TRBD1	TRBV9	TRBJ1-2	.	TGTGCCAGCAGCGTAGGGGACAGGGGTACTCACACCTTC	CASSVGDRGTHTF
TRBD1	TRBV24-1	TRBJ2-3	.	TGTGCCACCAGTGATCCGCCGGGACAGAGATCCACAGATACGCAGTATTTT	CATSDPPGQRSTDTQYF
.	TRBV19	TRBJ2-2	.	TGTGCCAGTAGCACCCGGGGGAGTGCGAACACCGGGGAGCTGTTTTTT	CASSTRGSANTGELFF
TRBD1	TRBV5-1	TRBJ2-7	.	TGCGCCAGCAGCCCCTCTGTGGGACAGGGCTACGAGCAGTACTTC	CASSPSVGQGYEQYF
.	TRBV7-9	TRBJ1-1	.	TGTGCCAGCAGCTTAGGCGTTACTGAAGCTTTCTTT	CASSLGVTEAFF
.	TRBV2	TRBJ1-2	.	TGTGCCAGCAGTGATCAAGGGGCTCTAGTTGGCTACACCTTC	CASSDQGALVGYTF
TRBD1	TRBV5-1	TRBJ2-4	.	TGCGCCAGCGGAAGAGGGGACAGATTAGCCAAAAACATTCAGTACTTC	CASGRGDRLAKNIQYF
TRBD1	TRBV5-1	TRBJ2-5	once	TGCGCCAGCAGACCCGGACAGGGCCGAGAGACCCAGTACTTC	CASRPGQGRETQYF
.	TRBV5-1	TRBJ2-5	.	TGCGCCAGCAGCCCAAACCCGGAAGAGACCCAGTACTTC	CASSPNPEETQYF
TRBD2	TRBV15	TRBJ2-7	.	TGTGCCACCAGCAGAGAAGCGGGGGGAATCTACGAGCAGTACTTC	CATSREAGGIYEQYF
TRBD1	TRBV5-1	TRBJ1-2	.	TGCGCCAGCAGCTTGGACGCGGACAGGGCAAGGTATGGCTACACCTTC	CASSLDADRARYGYTF
.	TRBV28	TRBJ1-2	.	TGTGCCAGCAGTTTACGTCCGGGGGACTATGGCTACACCTTC	CASSLRPGDYGYTF
TRBD1	TRBV5-4	TRBJ2-5	.	TGTGCCAGCAGCTTTCAAATAGGACAGGGGAAAGAGACCCAGTACTTC	CASSFQIGQGKETQYF